The 27 T cell receptor beta chains below were found in one sample sequenced in a study of cytomegalovirus exposure and HLA in healthy donors. This PCR relied on a set of 60 Vbeta primers and 13 Jbeta primers. Sequencing was performed with immunoSEQ multiplex PCR; in TCRdb, only in-frame clones are kept and a portion is missing. This sample has fewer than 200,000 clones, with approximately 72% found just once. The sequenced material came from PBMCs. Every receptor here comes from a man over 45 in good health and CMV-seronegative.

V is TRBV18 and J is TRBJ2-3, with 8 bases aligning to TRBD2. Germline loops: CDR1 KGHSH, CDR2 LQKENI. V lost 3 bases and J lost 1; bases outside the gene matches: 15. The CDR3 has 19 residues. CDR3: CASSPLRSGGLGGTDTQYF. DNA of the CDR3: TGTGCCAGCTCACCCCTGCGGAGCGGGGGTTTGGGGGGCACAGATACGCAGTATTTT.

V and J are TRBV5-6 and TRBJ2-1; D might be TRBD2 (7 bases). Germline V CDR1 and CDR2: SGHDT, YYEEEE. This CDR3 is built from 15 residues. V lost 4 bases and J lost 1, with 12 bases in between. The CDR3 DNA reads TGTGCCAGCAGCACCGGGGGGACATCCTACAATGAGCAGTTCTTC. Protein product: CASSTGGTSYNEQFF.

This clone has only a few counts. The chain has TRBV7-9 and TRBJ1-1; D is possibly TRBD1 (6 bases). V lost 1 base and J 7 bases, leaving 7 bases between the germline ends. This CDR3 comprises 12 residues. Germline loops: CDR1 SEHNR, CDR2 FQNEAQ (reference sequence). For the CDR3, the DNA is TGTGCCAGCAGCTTAGACAGGGTTGAAGCTTTCTTT. Translated: CASSLDRVEAFF.

The chain combines TRBV29-1 with TRBJ2-1; TRBD2 matches 13 bases. This CDR3 is built from 16 residues. Germline CDR1 reads SQVTM; CDR2 reads ANQGSEA. V gave up 0 bases and J gave up 3 bases; unmatched junction bases: 2. CDR3 amino acids: CSVEEGLAGNYNEQFF. CDR3 sequence (DNA): TGCAGCGTTGAAGAGGGACTAGCGGGGAACTACAATGAGCAGTTCTTC.

The V call is TRBV10-3, the J call TRBJ1-1; D uncertain. The germline V gene has CDR1 ENHRY and CDR2 SYGVKD. V was cut by 4 bases and J by 1 base, with 10 bases left in between. The CDR3 has 14 amino acids. In DNA form, the CDR3 reads TGTGCCATCAGTGGGGCGACGACGAACACTGAAGCTTTCTTT. Translating gives CAISGATTNTEAFF.

This chain uses TRBV4-3 with TRBJ2-1, with a possible D match to TRBD2 (5 bases). This CDR3 spans 15 amino acids. Germline V gene data show CDR1 as LGHNA and CDR2 as YSLEER. Trimming removed 0 bases at V and 3 bases at J, with 9 bases between. CDR3 region: CASSQERTDYNEQFF. The CDR3 bases are TGCGCCAGCAGCCAAGAGCGGACTGACTACAATGAGCAGTTCTTC.

V and J are TRBV5-1 and TRBJ1-1; D is ambiguous. Germline CDR1 and CDR2: SGHRS and YFSETQ. The CDR3 has 13 amino acids. The V gene lost 3 bases and the J gene lost 1 base, with 7 bases spanning the gap. CDR3 region: CASSWRGNTEAFF. CDR3 nucleotides: TGCGCCAGCAGCTGGCGAGGGAACACTGAAGCTTTCTTT.

CDR3 DNA sequence: TGCGCCAGCAGCCAACGGACAGGGGGCTCCTACAATGAGCAGTTCTTC. Translation gives CASSQRTGGSYNEQFF. This chain joins TRBV5-1 and TRBJ2-1; 10 nucleotides line up with TRBD1. This CDR3 region has 16 residues. CDR1 SGHRS and CDR2 YFSETQ come from the germline V gene. The V segment lost 4 bases and the J segment 0 bases; nucleotides outside the gene matches: 4.

This clone was detected only a few times. The chain carries TRBV5-1 and TRBJ1-6; TRBD1 matches at 10 bases. Looked up from germline, CDR1 is SGHRS and CDR2 is YFSETQ. The CDR3 has 16 amino acids. Unmatched junction bases numbered 10, after V lost 4 bases and J lost 9 bases. CDR3 sequence reads: CASSETGGKFGSPLHF. Written as DNA, the CDR3 is TGCGCCAGCAGCGAGACAGGGGGCAAGTTTGGTTCACCCCTCCACTTT.

This clone was observed a handful of times. This chain links TRBV6-5 with TRBJ2-3; a weak D match, TRBD1 (6 bases). The CDR3 is 12 amino acids. Germline V gene lookup returns CDR1 MNHEY and CDR2 SVGAGI. Trimming left V 6 bases short and J 9 bases short, with 13 bases between. The CDR3 DNA reads as TGTGCCAGCAGCAACAGGGTTGCCACGCAGTATTTT. Amino acids: CASSNRVATQYF.

This sequence joins TRBV11-3 and TRBJ2-3, with 9 bases fitting TRBD2. Germline loops: CDR1 SGHNT, CDR2 YENEEA. After removal of 0 bases from V and 1 base from J, the junction contained 2 bases not matched to a gene. This CDR3 has 16 amino acids. The CDR3 DNA follows: TGTGCCAGCAGCTTAGAGTCTAGCGGGGGCACAGATACGCAGTATTTT. Amino acid sequence: CASSLESSGGTDTQYF.

This sequence joins TRBV5-1 and TRBJ2-1, with 11 bases lining up with TRBD2. This CDR3 region has 15 residues. Trimming took 4 bases from V and 9 from J; bases not matched to a gene: 9. CDR1 and CDR2 (germline): SGHRS, YFSETQ. DNA of the CDR3: TGCGCCAGCAGCGGAACGACTAGCGGGGAATCTGAGCAGTTCTTC. It yields the protein CASSGTTSGESEQFF. The full variable domain, its missing parts supplied by reference TRBV5-1 and TRBJ2-1, is KAGVTQTPRYLIKTRGQQVTLSCSPISGHRSVSWYQQTPGQGLQFLFEYFSETQRNKGNFPGRFSGRQFSNSRSEMNVSTLELGDSALYLCASSGTTSGESEQFFGPGTRLTVL.

The chain carries TRBV4-1 and TRBJ2-5; 13 bases match TRBD2. The J call may be incorrect, as the DNA end agrees better with TRBJ2-7. In germline, CDR1 is MGHRA, CDR2 YSYEKL. CDR3 length: 18 residues. CDR3 loop: CASSQEVTSGGSSYEQYF. CDR3 DNA sequence: TGCGCCAGCAGCCAAGAAGTGACTAGCGGGGGGTCCTCCTACGAGCAGTACTTC.

The J gene is TRBJ1-6, the V gene TRBV6-5, with D possibly matching TRBD1 (6 bases). This CDR3 is 16 amino acids long. From germline, CDR1 is MNHEY and CDR2 SVGAGI. The V end lost 4 bases, the J end lost 3 bases, and 13 bases lay between the germline ends. This CDR3 is CASSSRVTGYNSPLHF. The DNA of the CDR3 is TGTGCCAGCAGTTCCCGAGTGACAGGCTATAATTCACCCCTCCACTTT.

This chain's CDR3 is CASRQQGRGGTEAFF. The DNA of the CDR3 is TGTGCCAGCAGGCAGCAAGGGCGCGGAGGGACTGAAGCTTTCTTT. The gene calls are TRBV5-4 and TRBJ1-1; D uncertain. The CDR3 runs to 15 residues. V lost 5 bases and J lost 5, with 19 bases in between. Germline loops: CDR1 SGHNT, CDR2 YYREEE (reference sequence).

The chain combines TRBV4-3 with TRBJ1-2; TRBD1 matches 7 bases. Germline V gives CDR1 LGHNA, CDR2 YSLEER. This CDR3 is built from 17 residues. With 3 bases clipped from V and 0 bases from J, the junction kept 10 bases outside the gene matches. CDR3 amino acids: CASSQALIDRANYGYTF. The CDR3, as DNA: TGCGCCAGCAGCCAGGCTCTCATAGACAGGGCTAACTATGGCTACACCTTC.

This clone was counted once. Within the sample, other DNA sequences also encode this same CDR3. The CDR3 DNA follows: TGTGCCAGCAGCTCCCCGGGACAGGGGGCTTACGAGCAGTACTTC. As protein: CASSSPGQGAYEQYF. The chain uses TRBV27 and TRBJ2-7; 12 bases match TRBD1. The germline CDR1 and CDR2 sequences are MNHEY and SMNVEV (reference sequence). The ends lost 6 bases at V and 4 bases at J; junction bases unmatched: 7. The CDR3 is made up of 15 amino acids.

The J gene is TRBJ2-1, the V gene TRBV19; a weak D match, TRBD2 (5 bases). Germline values: CDR1 LNHDA, CDR2 SQIVND (reference sequence). The V end was cut by 7 bases, the J end by 5 bases, with 12 bases between. This CDR3 is 13 amino acids long. In DNA, the CDR3 is TGTGCCAGTACCCCAGCGGTGAACAATGAGCAGTTCTTC. Encoded protein: CASTPAVNNEQFF.

The CDR3 here is CASSLGTGLTDTQYF. CDR3 bases: TGTGCCAGCAGCTTGGGGACAGGGCTCACGGATACGCAGTATTTT. The chain carries TRBV11-3 and TRBJ2-3; TRBD1 matches at 9 bases. V lost 3 bases, J lost 6 bases, and 7 bases stayed unmatched. The CDR3 loop spans 15 amino acids. CDR1 and CDR2 (germline): SGHNT, YENEEA.

This rearrangement joins TRBV19 to TRBJ1-5; 8 bases map to TRBD1. CDR1 LNHDA and CDR2 SQIVND come from the germline V gene (reference sequence). Trimming at V came to 7 bases and at J to 6 bases, leaving 14 bases not matched to a gene. The CDR3 extends over 16 amino acids. The DNA for the CDR3 is TGTGCCAGTACCCCCCTTGGACAGGGTGTAGGTCAGCCCCAGCATTTT. Translating it yields CASTPLGQGVGQPQHF.

A remark on this clone: This same CDR3 is encoded by further DNA sequences in the sample. The chain joins TRBV20-1 to TRBJ1-2; D gene ambiguous. V lost 0 bases and J lost 5, with 4 bases in between. Germline-derived CDR1 and CDR2 are DFQATT and SNEGSKA (reference sequence). The length of the CDR3 is 11 residues. CDR3 amino acids: CSARDGYGYTF. The CDR3, as DNA: TGCAGTGCTAGAGACGGGTATGGCTACACCTTC.

This clone was seen more than once but under ten times. The chain is built from TRBV6-5 and TRBJ1-1; D is unresolved. V lost 0 bases and J 4 bases, leaving 9 bases between the germline ends. The CDR3 loop spans 14 amino acids. Germline assignment: CDR1 MNHEY and CDR2 SVGAGI. The CDR3 loop reads CASSYSGTVTEAFF. DNA of the CDR3: TGTGCCAGCAGTTACTCAGGTACAGTCACTGAAGCTTTCTTT.

This clone was found a few times. The chain carries TRBV19 and TRBJ1-5; D is unclear. This CDR3 comprises 15 residues. Deletions cut 5 bases from V and 6 bases from J, with 17 bases between. The V gene's germline CDR1 is LNHDA and CDR2 SQIVND (reference sequence). Here the CDR3 DNA reads TGTGCCAGTAGTTTACGACTGGGAGGGATTCAGCCCCAGCATTTT. Translating it yields CASSLRLGGIQPQHF.

The chain joins TRBV7-9 to TRBJ1-4, with 12 nucleotides matching TRBD1. CDR1 and CDR2 (germline): SEHNR, FQNEAQ (reference sequence). J was trimmed by 8 bases and V by 4 bases; bases with no gene match: 5. The CDR3 is made up of 15 amino acids. CDR3 in amino acids: CASSSGQGAGEKLFF. CDR3 bases: TGTGCCAGCAGCTCGGGACAGGGGGCAGGGGAAAAACTGTTTTTT.

The CDR3 sequence: CASSEGRGQPQHF. CDR3 sequence (DNA): TGTGCCAGCAGTGAAGGCAGGGGACAGCCCCAGCATTTT. This chain joins TRBV6-1 and TRBJ1-5, with D maybe TRBD1 (6 bases). The V gene's germline CDR1 is MNHNS and CDR2 SASEGT. V shed 1 base and J shed 7 bases, with 8 bases lying between them. The length of the CDR3 is 13 residues.

The rearrangement links TRBV18 to TRBJ1-2, with D possibly TRBD1 on 5 matching bases. This CDR3 spans 13 amino acids. With 1 base removed from V and 8 bases from J, the gap between germline ends came to 11 bases. CDR1 is KGHSH and CDR2 is LQKENI in the germline V gene. CDR3 sequence (DNA): TGTGCCAGCTCACCACAAGGGGCGGAGGGCTACACCTTC. It encodes CASSPQGAEGYTF.

The V and J genes are TRBV19 and TRBJ2-7; 8 positions match TRBD1. The CDR3 length is 15 residues. The trim removed 4 bases at V and 6 bases at J, leaving 11 bases unmatched. Germline-derived CDR1 and CDR2 are LNHDA and SQIVND (reference sequence). CDR3 amino acids: CASSTRTGNPGEQYF. The CDR3, as DNA: TGTGCCAGTAGTACCCGGACAGGGAACCCAGGCGAGCAGTACTTC.